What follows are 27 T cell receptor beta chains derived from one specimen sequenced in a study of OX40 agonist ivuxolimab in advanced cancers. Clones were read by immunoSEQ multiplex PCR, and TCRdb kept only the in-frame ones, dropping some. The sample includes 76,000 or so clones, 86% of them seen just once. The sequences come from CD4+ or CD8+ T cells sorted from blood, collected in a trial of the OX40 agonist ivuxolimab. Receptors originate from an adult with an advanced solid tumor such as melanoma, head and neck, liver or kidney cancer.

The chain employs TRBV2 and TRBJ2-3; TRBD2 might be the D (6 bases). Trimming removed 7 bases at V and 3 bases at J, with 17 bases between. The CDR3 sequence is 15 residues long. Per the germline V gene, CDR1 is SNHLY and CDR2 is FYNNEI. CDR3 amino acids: CASILRAGWTDTQYF. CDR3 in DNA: TGTGCCAGCATCCTAAGGGCGGGATGGACAGATACGCAGTATTTT.

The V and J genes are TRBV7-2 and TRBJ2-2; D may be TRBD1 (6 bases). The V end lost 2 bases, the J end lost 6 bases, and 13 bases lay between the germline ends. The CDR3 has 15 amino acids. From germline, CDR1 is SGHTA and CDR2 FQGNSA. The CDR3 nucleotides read TGTGCCAGCAGCTTATCTGTGGGGGCGCCCGGGGAGCTGTTTTTT. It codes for CASSLSVGAPGELFF. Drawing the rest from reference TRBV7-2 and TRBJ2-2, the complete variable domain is GAGVSQSPSNKVTEKGKDVELRCDPISGHTALYWYRQSLGQGLEFLIYFQGNSAPDKSGLPSDRFSAERTGGSVSTLTIQRTQQEDSAVYLCASSLSVGAPGELFFGEGSRLTVL.

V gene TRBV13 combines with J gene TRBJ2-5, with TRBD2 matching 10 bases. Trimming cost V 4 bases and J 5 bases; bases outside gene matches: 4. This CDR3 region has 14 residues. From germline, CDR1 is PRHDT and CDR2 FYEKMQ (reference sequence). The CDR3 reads CASSSGLASETQYF. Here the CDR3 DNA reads TGTGCCAGCAGCTCGGGACTAGCGTCGGAGACCCAGTACTTC.

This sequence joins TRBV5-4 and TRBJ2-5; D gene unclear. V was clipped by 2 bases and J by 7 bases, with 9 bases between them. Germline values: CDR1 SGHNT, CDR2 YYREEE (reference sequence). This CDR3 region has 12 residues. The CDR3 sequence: CASSLRLGTQYF. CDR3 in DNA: TGTGCCAGCAGCTTAAGGCTTGGGACCCAGTACTTC.

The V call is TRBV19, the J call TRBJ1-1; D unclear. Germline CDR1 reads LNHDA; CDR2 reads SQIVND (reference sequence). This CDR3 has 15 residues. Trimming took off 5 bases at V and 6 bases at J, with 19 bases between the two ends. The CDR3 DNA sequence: TGTGCCAGTAGTTCCGATACATGGGGTTGGGCTGAAGCTTTCTTT. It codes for CASSSDTWGWAEAFF.

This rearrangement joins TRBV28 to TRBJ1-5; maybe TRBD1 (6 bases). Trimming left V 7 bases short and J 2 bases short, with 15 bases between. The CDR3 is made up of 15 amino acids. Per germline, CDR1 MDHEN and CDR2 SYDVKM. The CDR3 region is CASTTRGAGNQPQHF. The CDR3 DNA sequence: TGTGCCAGCACCACAAGGGGGGCTGGCAATCAGCCCCAGCATTTT.

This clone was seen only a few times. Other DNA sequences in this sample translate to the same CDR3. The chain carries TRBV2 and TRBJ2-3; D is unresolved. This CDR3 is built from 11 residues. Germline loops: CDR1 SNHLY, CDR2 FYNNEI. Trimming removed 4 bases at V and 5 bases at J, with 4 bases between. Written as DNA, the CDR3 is TGTGCCAGCAGTGTCGGAGATACGCAGTATTTT. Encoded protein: CASSVGDTQYF.

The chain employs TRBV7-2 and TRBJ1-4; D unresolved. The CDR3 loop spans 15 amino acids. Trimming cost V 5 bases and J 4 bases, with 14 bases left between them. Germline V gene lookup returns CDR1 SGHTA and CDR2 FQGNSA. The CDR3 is CASSRIPRINEKLFF. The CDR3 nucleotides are TGTGCCAGCAGCCGTATTCCCAGGATTAATGAAAAACTGTTTTTT.

CDR3 residues: CASSRGPSYGYTF. CDR3 bases: TGTGCCAGCAGCCGAGGTCCCTCCTATGGCTACACCTTC. The rearrangement joins TRBV7-8 to TRBJ1-2; D is unclear. Trimming took 5 bases from V and 4 from J, leaving 11 bases between them. This CDR3 is built from 13 residues. Germline CDR1 SGHVS, CDR2 FQNEAQ.

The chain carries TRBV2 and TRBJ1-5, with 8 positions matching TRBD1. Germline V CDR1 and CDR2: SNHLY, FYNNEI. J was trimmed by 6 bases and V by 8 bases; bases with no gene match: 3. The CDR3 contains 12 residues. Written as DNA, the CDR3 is TGTGCCAGCGGACAGGGAGGTCAGCCCCAGCATTTT. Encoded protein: CASGQGGQPQHF.

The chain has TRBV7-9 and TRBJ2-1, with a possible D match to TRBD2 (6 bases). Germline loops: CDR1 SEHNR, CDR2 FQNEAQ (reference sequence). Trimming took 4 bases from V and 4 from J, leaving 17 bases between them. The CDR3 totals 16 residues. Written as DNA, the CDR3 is TGTGCCAGCAGCTCTGCAACTCGGGGACTTTACAATGAGCAGTTCTTC. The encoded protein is CASSSATRGLYNEQFF.

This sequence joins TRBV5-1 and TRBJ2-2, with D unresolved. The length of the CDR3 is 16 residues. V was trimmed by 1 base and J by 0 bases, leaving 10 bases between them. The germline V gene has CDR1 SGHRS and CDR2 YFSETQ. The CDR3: CASSLIAQANTGELFF. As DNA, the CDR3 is TGCGCCAGCAGCTTGATCGCGCAGGCGAACACCGGGGAGCTGTTTTTT.

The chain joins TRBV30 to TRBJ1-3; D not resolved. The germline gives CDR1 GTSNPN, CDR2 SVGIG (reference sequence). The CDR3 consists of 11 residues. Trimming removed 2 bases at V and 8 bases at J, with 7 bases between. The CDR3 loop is CAWSYMDTIYF. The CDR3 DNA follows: TGTGCCTGGAGTTACATGGACACCATATATTTT. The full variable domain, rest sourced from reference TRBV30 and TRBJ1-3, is SQTIHQWPATLVQPVGSPLSLECTVEGTSNPNLYWYRQAAGRGLQLLFYSVGIGQISSEVPQNLSASRPQDRQFILSSKKLLLSDSGFYLCAWSYMDTIYFGEGSWLTVV.

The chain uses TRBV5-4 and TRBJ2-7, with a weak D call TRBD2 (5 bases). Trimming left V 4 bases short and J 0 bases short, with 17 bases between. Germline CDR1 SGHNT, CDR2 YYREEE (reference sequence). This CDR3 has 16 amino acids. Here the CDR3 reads CASSPGPGSSSYEQYF. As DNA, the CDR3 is TGTGCCAGCAGCCCCGGACCGGGGTCGAGCTCCTACGAGCAGTACTTC.

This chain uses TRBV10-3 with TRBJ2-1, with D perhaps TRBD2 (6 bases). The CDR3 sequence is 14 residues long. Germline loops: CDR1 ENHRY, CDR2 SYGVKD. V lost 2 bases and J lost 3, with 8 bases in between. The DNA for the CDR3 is TGTGCCATCAGTGAGAGACTAGACTACAATGAGCAGTTCTTC. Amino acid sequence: CAISERLDYNEQFF.

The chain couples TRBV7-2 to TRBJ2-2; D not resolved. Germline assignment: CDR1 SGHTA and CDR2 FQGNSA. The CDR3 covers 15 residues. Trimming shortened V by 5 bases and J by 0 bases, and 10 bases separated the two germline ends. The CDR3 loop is CASSALLTNTGELFF. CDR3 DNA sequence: TGTGCCAGCAGCGCACTCCTCACGAACACCGGGGAGCTGTTTTTT. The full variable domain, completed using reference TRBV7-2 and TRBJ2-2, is GAGVSQSPSNKVTEKGKDVELRCDPISGHTALYWYRQSLGQGLEFLIYFQGNSAPDKSGLPSDRFSAERTGGSVSTLTIQRTQQEDSAVYLCASSALLTNTGELFFGEGSRLTVL.

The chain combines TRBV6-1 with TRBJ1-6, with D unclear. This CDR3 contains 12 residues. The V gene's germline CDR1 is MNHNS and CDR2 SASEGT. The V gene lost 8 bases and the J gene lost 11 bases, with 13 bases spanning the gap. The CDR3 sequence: CASRKDGAPLHF. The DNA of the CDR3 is TGTGCCAGCCGGAAGGACGGGGCACCCCTCCACTTT.

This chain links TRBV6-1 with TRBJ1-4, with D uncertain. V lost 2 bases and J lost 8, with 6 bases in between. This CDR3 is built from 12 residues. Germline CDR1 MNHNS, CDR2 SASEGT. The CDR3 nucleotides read TGTGCCAGCAGTGAACGACAAGAAAAACTGTTTTTT. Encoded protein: CASSERQEKLFF.

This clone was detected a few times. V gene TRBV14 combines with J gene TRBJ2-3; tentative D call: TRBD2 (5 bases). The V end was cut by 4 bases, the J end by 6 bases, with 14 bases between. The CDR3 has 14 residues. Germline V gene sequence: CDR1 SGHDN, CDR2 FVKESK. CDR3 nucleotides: TGTGCCAGCAGCCTGGGGAGCCCAAGGGATACGCAGTATTTT. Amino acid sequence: CASSLGSPRDTQYF.

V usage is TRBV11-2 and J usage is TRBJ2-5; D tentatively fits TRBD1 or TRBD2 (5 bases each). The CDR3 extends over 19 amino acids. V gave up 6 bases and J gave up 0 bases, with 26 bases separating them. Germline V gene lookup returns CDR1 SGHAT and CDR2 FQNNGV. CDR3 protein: CASSSTGPIAGSYQETQYF. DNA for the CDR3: TGTGCCAGCAGTTCCACCGGGCCCATCGCAGGGAGTTACCAAGAGACCCAGTACTTC.

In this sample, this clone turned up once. Here the CDR3 reads CSVGQYQETQYF. The CDR3 DNA sequence: TGCAGCGTGGGACAGTACCAAGAGACCCAGTACTTC. This chain joins TRBV29-1 and TRBJ2-5, with 7 positions matching TRBD1. V shed 6 bases, J shed 0 bases, and the junction held 1 base outside the gene matches. This CDR3 is 12 amino acids long. The germline CDR1 and CDR2 sequences are SQVTM and ANQGSEA. Based on the CDR3 plus reference TRBV29-1 and TRBJ2-5, the full variable domain is SAVISQKPSRDICQRGTSLTIQCQVDSQVTMMFWYRQQPGQSLTLIATANQGSEATYESGFVIDKFPISRPNLTFSTLTVSNMSPEDSSIYLCSVGQYQETQYFGPGTRLLVL.

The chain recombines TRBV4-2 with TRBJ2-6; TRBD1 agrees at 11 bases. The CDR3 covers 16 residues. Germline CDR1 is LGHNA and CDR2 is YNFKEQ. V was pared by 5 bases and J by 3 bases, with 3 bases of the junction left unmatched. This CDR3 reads CASSGQGAGGANVLTF. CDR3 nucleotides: TGTGCCAGCAGCGGACAGGGGGCAGGTGGGGCCAACGTCCTGACTTTC.

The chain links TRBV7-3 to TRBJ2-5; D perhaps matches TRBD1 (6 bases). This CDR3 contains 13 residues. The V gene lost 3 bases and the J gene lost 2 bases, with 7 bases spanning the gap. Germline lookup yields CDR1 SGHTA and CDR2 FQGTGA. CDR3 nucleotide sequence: TGTGCCAGCAGCTTTGGACAGCAAGAGACCCAGTACTTC. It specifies CASSFGQQETQYF.

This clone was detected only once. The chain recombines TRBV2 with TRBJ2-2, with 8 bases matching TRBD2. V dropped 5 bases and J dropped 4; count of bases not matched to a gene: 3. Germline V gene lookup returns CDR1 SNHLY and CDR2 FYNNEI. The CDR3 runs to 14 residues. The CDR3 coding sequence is TGTGCCAGCAGTTCCGGACTAGCCACCGGGGAGCTGTTTTTT. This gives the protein CASSSGLATGELFF.

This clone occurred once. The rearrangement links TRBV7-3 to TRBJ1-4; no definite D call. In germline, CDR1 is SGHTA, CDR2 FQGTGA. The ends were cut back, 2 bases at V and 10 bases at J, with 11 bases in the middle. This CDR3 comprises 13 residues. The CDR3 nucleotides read TGTGCCAGCAGCTTAGAGGCCGGCGGAAAACTGTTTTTT. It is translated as CASSLEAGGKLFF.

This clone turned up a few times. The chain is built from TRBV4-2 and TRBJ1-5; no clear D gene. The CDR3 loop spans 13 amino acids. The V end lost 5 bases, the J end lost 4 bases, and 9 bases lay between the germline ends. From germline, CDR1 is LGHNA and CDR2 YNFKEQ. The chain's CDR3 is CASSYNPNQPQHF. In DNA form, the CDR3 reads TGTGCCAGCAGCTATAACCCAAATCAGCCCCAGCATTTT.

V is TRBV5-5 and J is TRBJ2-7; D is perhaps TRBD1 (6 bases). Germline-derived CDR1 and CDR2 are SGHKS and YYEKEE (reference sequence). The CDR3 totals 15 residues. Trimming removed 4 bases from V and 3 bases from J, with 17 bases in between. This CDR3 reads CASSTPGAGGYEQYF. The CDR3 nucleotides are TGTGCCAGCAGCACCCCAGGGGCCGGCGGCTACGAGCAGTACTTC. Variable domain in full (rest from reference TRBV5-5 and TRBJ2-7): DAGVTQSPTHLIKTRGQQVTLRCSPISGHKSVSWYQQVLGQGPQFIFQYYEKEERGRGNFPDRFSARQFPNYSSELNVNALLLGDSALYLCASSTPGAGGYEQYFGPGTRLTVT.